The 9 T cell receptor beta chains presented below share a single source sample, sequenced in a study of PD-1 blockade in classical Hodgkin lymphoma. Every patient experienced relapse after autologous stem cell transplantation, and brentuximab vedotin exposure varied. Clones were sequenced by immunoSEQ multiplex PCR, and TCRdb holds only the in-frame ones, with some missing. In the table there are 80,000 to 100,000 clones, around 90% of which are singletons. The specimen was peripheral blood mononuclear cells (PBMCs), collected at baseline. These receptor sequences come from a human donor with classical Hodgkin lymphoma.

The gene calls are TRBV27 and TRBJ2-4; possible D gene TRBD1, 5 bases. This CDR3 is built from 15 residues. Germline values: CDR1 MNHEY, CDR2 SMNVEV (reference sequence). The V end lost 5 bases, the J end lost 5 bases, and 16 bases lay between the germline ends. The CDR3 DNA reads TGTGCCAGCAGTCCCCAGGGTACCATCCAAAACATTCAGTACTTC. Translation: CASSPQGTIQNIQYF.

The chain has TRBV19 and TRBJ1-1; D unclear. V was clipped by 10 bases and J by 0 bases, with 15 bases between them. Looked up from germline, CDR1 is LNHDA and CDR2 is SQIVND (reference sequence). The CDR3 has 14 amino acids. The CDR3 is CAISTPGMNTEAFF. The DNA for the CDR3 is TGTGCCATTTCTACCCCGGGCATGAACACTGAAGCTTTCTTT.

The J gene is TRBJ2-2, the V gene TRBV4-1, with D possibly TRBD2 on 5 matching bases. Per the germline V gene, CDR1 is MGHRA and CDR2 is YSYEKL. The CDR3 is made up of 14 amino acids. Trimming left V 0 bases short and J 7 bases short, with 9 bases between. CDR3 sequence reads: CASSQDPGVGELFF. The CDR3 nucleotides read TGCGCCAGCAGCCAAGACCCCGGGGTCGGGGAGCTGTTTTTT.

The CDR3 bases are TGTGCCAGCAGCTCCCCACAGGGGGTAGACAATGAGCAGTTCTTC. It codes for CASSSPQGVDNEQFF. The chain is built from TRBV11-3 and TRBJ2-1, with TRBD1 matching 8 bases. V shed 4 bases, J shed 5 bases, and the junction held 7 bases outside the gene matches. The CDR3 is 15 residues long. Germline V gives CDR1 SGHNT, CDR2 YENEEA.

The chain links TRBV28 to TRBJ1-1; possibly TRBD1 for D (6 bases). V lost 5 bases to trimming and J lost 4 bases, with 17 bases between them. This CDR3 region has 15 residues. CDR1 is MDHEN, CDR2 SYDVKM, per germline. The DNA for the CDR3 is TGTGCCAGCAGTACGTGGACAGCTCAGAGCACTGAAGCTTTCTTT. Protein sequence: CASSTWTAQSTEAFF.

This rearrangement joins TRBV9 to TRBJ2-3; 7 bases map to TRBD2. Looked up from germline, CDR1 is SGDLS and CDR2 is YYNGEE. This CDR3 region has 18 residues. The V and J ends lost 3 bases and 4 bases, in that order; junction bases with no gene match: 17. This CDR3 is CASSEGPGGIFSADTQYF. In DNA form, the CDR3 reads TGTGCCAGCAGCGAGGGTCCGGGGGGAATATTTAGTGCAGATACGCAGTATTTT.

The rearrangement joins TRBV27 to TRBJ1-6; D unclear. Germline V CDR1 and CDR2: MNHEY, SMNVEV (reference sequence). CDR3 size: 15 residues. Trimming pared 6 bases from V and 2 bases from J, leaving 11 bases between. The CDR3 spells CASRTLKAYNSPLHF. CDR3 nucleotides: TGTGCCAGCAGGACCCTAAAGGCCTATAATTCACCCCTCCACTTT.

The gene calls are TRBV20-1 and TRBJ1-2, with D possibly being TRBD1 (6 bases). This CDR3 spans 11 amino acids. V was pared by 6 bases and J by 6 bases, with 11 bases between. Germline CDR1 is DFQATT and CDR2 is SNEGSKA (reference sequence). DNA of the CDR3: TGCAGTGCCAACACAGGGAATGGCTACACCTTC. Residues: CSANTGNGYTF.

This chain links TRBV10-1 with TRBJ2-7; 9 nucleotides match TRBD2. The CDR3 consists of 16 residues. Germline-derived CDR1 and CDR2 are WNHNN and SYGVQD (reference sequence). The V gene end was trimmed by 10 bases and the J gene end by 2 bases; junction bases not matched to a gene: 15. For the CDR3, the DNA is TGCGCCACTCCCCAAACGACGACTAGCGGAGCCTACGAGCAGTACTTC. It translates to CATPQTTTSGAYEQYF.